The text below deals with one T cell receptor beta chain. The CDR3 runs 15 residues. CDR1 LNHDA and CDR2 SQIVND come from the germline V gene (reference sequence). Trimming removed 4 bases from V and 7 bases from J; junction bases left unmatched: 6. Investigators performed immunoSEQ version v3.0 at survey level. Only in-frame clones appear in the TCRdb table, and some are missing; sequencing was by immunoSEQ multiplex PCR. The data hold under 15,000 clones, with around 90% observed a single time. This specimen belongs to a study of long-term antiretroviral therapy in people with HIV. The chain links TRBV19 to TRBJ2-2, with 10 bases matching TRBD2. This sample comprised unsorted PBMCs, obtained 6.2 years after starting antiretroviral therapy. The origin of this receptor is a man in his forties or fifties with HIV. CDR3 sequence reads: CASSTLAGVLGELFF. CDR3 DNA sequence: TGTGCCAGTAGTACCCTAGCGGGAGTCCTCGGGGAGCTGTTTTTT.